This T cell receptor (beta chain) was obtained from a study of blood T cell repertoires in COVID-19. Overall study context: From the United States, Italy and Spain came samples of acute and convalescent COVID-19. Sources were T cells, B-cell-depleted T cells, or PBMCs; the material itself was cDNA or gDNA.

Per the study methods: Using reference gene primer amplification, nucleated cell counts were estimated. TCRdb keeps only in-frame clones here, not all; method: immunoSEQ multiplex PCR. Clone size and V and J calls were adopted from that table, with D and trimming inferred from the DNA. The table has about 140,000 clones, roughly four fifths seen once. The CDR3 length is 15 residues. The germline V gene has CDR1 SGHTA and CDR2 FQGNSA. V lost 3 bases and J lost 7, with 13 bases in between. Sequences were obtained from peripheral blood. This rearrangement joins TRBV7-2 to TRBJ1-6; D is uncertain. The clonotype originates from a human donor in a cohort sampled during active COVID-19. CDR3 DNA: TGTGCCAGCAGCTTTAGAGTCGGGATGAATTCACCCCTCCACTTT. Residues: CASSFRVGMNSPLHF.